The 23 T cell receptor beta chains below come from one sample, sequenced in a study of T cells in Graves' hyperthyroidism and ophthalmopathy. It was RNA transcripts that yielded the amplified TCR beta CDR3 regions. The TCR CDR3 first-round RT-PCR relied on the HTBI primer set. TCRdb independently ran MiXCR on the multiplex PCR reads; one entry per CDR3 protein. The top ten hold less than 20% of the sample, which has 400,000 to 550,000 distinct CDR3 sequences, around an eighth seen once. The sequenced material came from blood. These TCRs come from a woman between 18 and 29 years old with Graves' hyperthyroidism.

In its sample, this clonotype was seen many times. The CDR3 spells CASSMSTGRLETQYF. For the CDR3, the DNA is TGTGCCAGCAGTATGTCGACAGGGAGGTTGGAGACCCAGTACTTC. This rearrangement joins TRBV12-3 or TRBV12-4 to TRBJ2-5, with a weak D call TRBD1 (7 bases). Trimming removed 5 bases at V and 5 bases at J, with 18 bases between. The length of the CDR3 is 15 residues.

This clonotype was seen many times. This chain links TRBV12-3 or TRBV12-4 with TRBJ1-3; a possible D gene is TRBD1 (5 bases). V gave up 2 bases and J gave up 3 bases, with 8 bases separating them. The CDR3 has 14 residues. The CDR3: CASSLRRGGNTIYF. The CDR3 region has the DNA TGTGCCAGCAGTTTACGGAGGGGTGGAAACACCATATATTTT.

This clonotype was found many times. J is TRBJ2-5 and V is TRBV20-1; D not resolved. The V gene lost 2 bases and the J gene lost 1 base, with 11 bases spanning the gap. This CDR3 region has 14 residues. The V gene's germline CDR1 is DFQATT and CDR2 SNEGSKA (reference sequence). The CDR3 DNA is TGCAGTGCTAGATACCCGACAAGCCAAGAGACCCAGTACTTC. It yields the protein CSARYPTSQETQYF.

The V call is TRBV5-6, the J call TRBJ2-1, with D possibly TRBD1 on 6 matching bases. The germline V gene encodes CDR1 SGHDT and CDR2 YYEEEE. The CDR3 contains 11 residues. V was cut by 4 bases and J by 12 bases, with 11 bases left in between. The CDR3 DNA reads as TGTGCCAGCAGCCGGGACAACAGGCAGTTCTTC. It is translated as CASSRDNRQFF.

This clonotype was counted ten times or more. This chain links TRBV20-1 with TRBJ2-3; 9 nucleotides align to TRBD2. CDR3 length: 14 residues. With V trimmed by 6 bases and J by 5 bases, 9 bases remained unmatched. The germline gives CDR1 DFQATT, CDR2 SNEGSKA (reference sequence). The CDR3 region is CSAPALAGRDTQYF. The CDR3 nucleotides read TGCAGTGCCCCTGCCCTAGCGGGACGAGATACGCAGTATTTT.

There are a few counts of this clonotype. The chain links TRBV6-1 to TRBJ2-1, with D tentatively TRBD1 or TRBD2 (5 bases each). The germline V gene has CDR1 MNHNS and CDR2 SASEGT. The CDR3 runs 15 residues. V shed 8 bases and J shed 7 bases, with 21 bases lying between them. CDR3 loop: CASDDFTGTINEQFF. The CDR3 DNA reads TGTGCCAGCGATGACTTTACCGGGACCATTAATGAGCAGTTCTTC.

V and J are TRBV19 and TRBJ1-3; D is undetermined. The CDR3 runs 14 residues. Germline V gives CDR1 LNHDA, CDR2 SQIVND (reference sequence). The germline V and J ends were trimmed by 0 bases and 2 bases, with 5 bases remaining between them. As DNA, the CDR3 is TGTGCCAGTAGTATAGAAATCACTGGAAACACCATATATTTT. It specifies CASSIEITGNTIYF.

This clonotype has a handful of counts. The chain recombines TRBV6-5 with TRBJ1-2; 7 bases agree with TRBD1. The CDR3 consists of 13 residues. Germline CDR1 MNHEY, CDR2 SVGAGI. The junction had 3 bases not matched to a gene; V was cut back by 2 bases and J by 6 bases. CDR3 in DNA: TGTGCCAGCAGTTACAGGGGGCCCGATGGCTACACCTTC. As protein: CASSYRGPDGYTF.

In this sample, this clonotype turned up many times. The chain employs TRBV30 and TRBJ1-2; D is undetermined. The CDR3 is 15 residues long. The V and J ends lost 3 bases and 0 bases respectively, with 14 bases between them. CDR1 GTSNPN and CDR2 SVGIG come from the germline V gene (reference sequence). The CDR3 DNA is TGTGCCTGGAGCACCAGGACGGGGACTAACTATGGCTACACCTTC. Amino acid sequence: CAWSTRTGTNYGYTF.

The table lists this clonotype with a few counts. The chain employs TRBV19 and TRBJ2-3; TRBD2 matches 12 bases. This CDR3 contains 19 residues. V trimming: 2 bases; J trimming: 4 bases; junction bases outside the gene matches: 13. Germline V gene lookup returns CDR1 LNHDA and CDR2 SQIVND (reference sequence). CDR3 bases: TGTGCCAGTAGTATAAGAGAGACTAGCGGGAGAAGTGGGGCAGATACGCAGTATTTT. This encodes CASSIRETSGRSGADTQYF.

This clonotype came up many times. The chain has TRBV19 and TRBJ2-7; D unresolved. The V gene's germline CDR1 is LNHDA and CDR2 SQIVND (reference sequence). Trimming removed 5 bases from V and 3 bases from J, with 14 bases in between. The CDR3 covers 14 residues. The CDR3 DNA reads as TGTGCCAGTAGTGCCGGAGTCTCAAACTACGAGCAGTACTTC. Translated, it gives CASSAGVSNYEQYF.

The sample holds many counts of this clonotype. The chain recombines TRBV19 with TRBJ1-1; D remains ambiguous. Deletions cut 0 bases from V and 3 bases from J, with 11 bases between. Per the germline V gene, CDR1 is LNHDA and CDR2 is SQIVND (reference sequence). The CDR3 has 15 amino acids. This chain's CDR3 is CASSIDLGSYTEAFF. CDR3 DNA sequence: TGTGCCAGTAGTATAGATCTGGGGAGTTACACTGAAGCTTTCTTT.

The genes are TRBV27 and TRBJ2-7; 9 bases map to TRBD1. The CDR3 loop spans 15 amino acids. The V segment lost 2 bases and the J segment 3 bases; nucleotides outside the gene matches: 5. Germline values: CDR1 MNHEY, CDR2 SMNVEV (reference sequence). The CDR3 bases are TGTGCCAGCAGTTTAAAGGGGACAGGGAACTACGAGCAGTACGTC. Protein sequence: CASSLKGTGNYEQYV.

There are a few counts of this clonotype. The gene calls are TRBV4-1 and TRBJ1-2, with 10 bases identical to TRBD1. V lost 5 bases and J lost 7; bases outside the gene matches: 4. Per the germline V gene, CDR1 is MGHRA and CDR2 is YSYEKL. The CDR3 spans 13 residues. CDR3 loop: CASSGRDRGGYTF. The CDR3 DNA follows: TGCGCCAGCAGCGGGCGGGACAGGGGTGGCTACACCTTC.

This clonotype has only a few counts. The gene calls are TRBV5-8 and TRBJ2-3, with 9 nucleotides matching TRBD1. CDR1 is SGHTS and CDR2 is YDEGEE in the germline V gene. The CDR3 is 14 amino acids. The V segment lost 2 bases and the J segment 7 bases; nucleotides outside the gene matches: 5. The CDR3 loop is CASSFTQGANTQYF. CDR3 coding DNA: TGTGCCAGCAGCTTCACACAGGGGGCAAATACGCAGTATTTT.

In this sample, this clonotype turned up many times. The rearrangement uses TRBV14 and TRBJ2-5; the match to TRBD2 covers 11 bases. CDR1 SGHDN and CDR2 FVKESK come from the germline V gene. V shed 0 bases and J 5 bases; nucleotides not matched to a gene: 5. CDR3 size: 16 residues. CDR3 sequence: CASSQDLPSGRETQYF. CDR3 sequence (DNA): TGTGCCAGCAGCCAAGATCTTCCTAGCGGGAGGGAGACCCAGTACTTC.

Ten or more counts support this clonotype. CDR3 in amino acids: CASSLVGTGGNQPQHF. CDR3 DNA sequence: TGTGCCAGCAGTTTAGTAGGGACAGGCGGGAATCAGCCCCAGCATTTT. The chain couples TRBV12-3 or TRBV12-4 to TRBJ1-5, with TRBD1 matching 8 bases. V trimming: 1 base; J trimming: 4 bases; junction bases outside the gene matches: 6. The CDR3 has 16 amino acids.

This clonotype has only a few counts. At one end, the junction sequence differs from germline, possibly due to a read error. The V and J genes are TRBV19 and TRBJ2-3; TRBD1 might be the D (5 bases). The germline CDR1 and CDR2 sequences are LNHDA and SQIVND (reference sequence). This CDR3 region has 16 residues. Here the CDR3 DNA reads TGTGCCAGTGGTATCAGGGCTTCCCCCGCCACAGATACGCAGTATTTT. It codes for CASGIRASPATDTQYF. Looking up the rest from reference TRBV19 and TRBJ2-3 gives the full variable domain: DGGITQSPKYLFRKEGQNVTLSCEQNLNHDAMYWYRQDPGQGLRLIYYSQIVNDFQKGDIAEGYSVSREKKESFPLTVTSAQKNPTAFYLCASGIRASPATDTQYFGPGTRLTVL.

To note about this clonotype: This may be a read error: a much more frequent sequence differs by one nucleotide. CDR3 sequence: CASSVDRDETQYF. The CDR3 bases are TGTGCCAGCAGCGTGGACAGGGATGAGACCCAGTACTTC. The rearrangement links TRBV9 to TRBJ2-5, with TRBD1 identical over 8 bases. With V trimmed by 2 bases and J by 5 bases, 2 bases remained unmatched. Germline V gene lookup returns CDR1 SGDLS and CDR2 YYNGEE. The CDR3 has 13 amino acids.

This clonotype was seen repeatedly, ten times or more. The gene calls are TRBV20-1 and TRBJ2-2; D is uncertain. Germline CDR1 DFQATT, CDR2 SNEGSKA (reference sequence). V lost 3 bases and J lost 2, with 7 bases in between. The CDR3 loop spans 13 amino acids. The CDR3: CSASVFNTGELFF. Here the CDR3 DNA reads TGCAGTGCTAGCGTCTTCAACACCGGGGAGCTGTTTTTT.

This clonotype was recorded at least ten times. V usage is TRBV5-6 and J usage is TRBJ1-1, with D perhaps matching TRBD1 (5 bases). The CDR3 is 13 amino acids. Germline V lookup: CDR1 SGHDT, CDR2 YYEEEE. V lost 3 bases to trimming and J lost 4 bases, with 10 bases between them. DNA of the CDR3: TGTGCCAGCAGCTCCCGGGACGGCACTGAAGCTTTCTTT. Residues: CASSSRDGTEAFF.

Many counts were recorded for this clonotype. The chain couples TRBV5-1 to TRBJ2-1; 9 bases fit TRBD1. Germline CDR1 and CDR2: SGHRS and YFSETQ. The CDR3 is made up of 14 amino acids. V dropped 7 bases and J dropped 3; count of bases not matched to a gene: 5. This CDR3 is CASGRDRVYNEQFF. The CDR3 DNA sequence: TGCGCCAGCGGCCGGGACAGGGTCTACAATGAGCAGTTCTTC.

This clonotype was counted many times. The V gene is TRBV30, the J gene TRBJ1-1; D unclear. There are 16 residues in the CDR3. The V gene lost 4 bases and the J gene lost 0 bases, with 18 bases spanning the gap. Germline CDR1 is GTSNPN and CDR2 is SVGIG (reference sequence). CDR3 coding DNA: TGTGCCTGGATCGGGAAGATTACCCACGTGAACACTGAAGCTTTCTTT. It translates to CAWIGKITHVNTEAFF.